Listed here are 24 T cell receptor beta chains from one sample, sequenced in a study of response to subunit inactivated influenza vaccine. TCRdb reprocessed the RT-PCR reads via MiXCR and lists one record per CDR3 protein. This table has more than 550,000 distinct CDR3 sequences, approximately 12% appearing once. Sequencing was performed on PBMCs from blood, taken on the day of vaccination. Receptors were obtained from a man aged 50 to 60 who received an inactivated influenza vaccine.

At least ten counts were recorded for this clonotype. The genes are TRBV24-1 and TRBJ2-7, with D tentatively TRBD2 (5 bases). Trimming pared 3 bases from V and 10 bases from J, leaving 12 bases between. Per germline, CDR1 KGHDR and CDR2 SFDVKD. This CDR3 has 12 amino acids. CDR3 residues: CATSDGSTLQYF. In DNA, the CDR3 is TGTGCCACCAGTGATGGGAGCACTCTACAGTACTTC.

This clonotype was detected ten times or more. V gene TRBV7-2 combines with J gene TRBJ2-5, with 9 bases matching TRBD2. J gave up 2 bases and V 5 bases, and 3 bases lay outside the gene matches. The germline V gene encodes CDR1 SGHTA and CDR2 FQGNSA. CDR3 length equals 14 residues. Here the CDR3 DNA reads TGTGCCAGCAGCCTTCTAGCGGGGCAAGAGACCCAGTACTTC. Encoded protein: CASSLLAGQETQYF.

This clonotype was picked up many times. V gene TRBV7-9 combines with J gene TRBJ1-2; D is ambiguous. The V end lost 3 bases, the J end lost 4 bases, and 12 bases lay between the germline ends. The CDR3 runs 14 residues. The germline gives CDR1 SEHNR, CDR2 FQNEAQ (reference sequence). The chain's CDR3 is CASSFSLVGYGYTF. CDR3 coding DNA: TGTGCCAGCAGCTTCAGTCTAGTCGGCTATGGCTACACCTTC.

The rearrangement joins TRBV19 to TRBJ2-6, with no clear D. The CDR3 spans 15 residues. Trimming left V 1 base short and J 4 bases short, with 8 bases between. Germline CDR1 is LNHDA and CDR2 is SQIVND (reference sequence). The CDR3 reads CASSIVAVGANVLTF. In DNA form, the CDR3 reads TGTGCCAGTAGTATAGTGGCAGTAGGGGCCAACGTCCTGACTTTC.

This clonotype was counted between two and nine times. V usage is TRBV9 and J usage is TRBJ2-2, with 8 positions matching TRBD1. J was trimmed by 1 base and V by 0 bases; bases with no gene match: 5. The CDR3 is made up of 17 amino acids. The V gene's germline CDR1 is SGDLS and CDR2 YYNGEE. In DNA form, the CDR3 reads TGTGCCAGCAGCGTAGGCTCCGGGACAGGGAACACCGGGGAGCTGTTTTTT. Its protein product is CASSVGSGTGNTGELFF.

This clonotype was detected a few times. The chain recombines TRBV7-6 with TRBJ2-1; possibly TRBD1 for D (6 bases). V lost 4 bases to trimming and J lost 0 bases, with 13 bases between them. Germline lookup yields CDR1 SGHVS and CDR2 FNYEAQ. This CDR3 has 16 amino acids. CDR3 loop: CASSSATGSSYNEQFF. The CDR3 coding sequence is TGTGCCAGCAGCTCGGCCACAGGGAGCTCCTACAATGAGCAGTTCTTC.

The chain carries TRBV9 and TRBJ2-5, with D perhaps matching TRBD1 or TRBD2 (5 bases each). This CDR3 has 13 residues. V gave up 3 bases and J gave up 4 bases, with 10 bases separating them. CDR1 is SGDLS and CDR2 is YYNGEE in the germline V gene. Here the CDR3 DNA reads TGTGCCAGCAGCGAGGCAGGGAGAGAGACCCAGTACTTC. Residues: CASSEAGRETQYF.

This chain joins TRBV3-1 and TRBJ1-1, with TRBD1 matching 7 bases. This CDR3 spans 13 amino acids. The J segment lost 1 base and the V segment lost 5 bases, leaving 1 base of the junction unmatched. CDR1 and CDR2 from the germline V gene are LGHDT and YNNKEL (reference sequence). The DNA of the CDR3 is TGTGCCAGCAGCGGACAGGCGAACACTGAAGCTTTCTTT. Translating it yields CASSGQANTEAFF.

This clonotype was observed a handful of times. The V and J genes are TRBV15 and TRBJ1-5; no firm D call. The V gene's germline CDR1 is LNHNV and CDR2 YYDKDF (reference sequence). The CDR3 runs 14 residues. V shed 4 bases and J shed 4 bases, with 11 bases lying between them. CDR3 protein: CATSTFGPNQPQHF. The CDR3 DNA follows: TGTGCCACCAGCACCTTCGGGCCTAATCAGCCCCAGCATTTT.

The J gene is TRBJ1-1, the V gene TRBV12-3 or TRBV12-4, with no clear D. This CDR3 comprises 20 residues. Trimming removed 6 bases at V and 0 bases at J, with 29 bases between. DNA for the CDR3: TGTGCCAGCAGAATTTGGGCCCCACAAGGGTATGGTCCGATGAACACTGAAGCTTTCTTT. Translating gives CASRIWAPQGYGPMNTEAFF.

This clonotype was seen ten or more times. This rearrangement joins TRBV20-1 to TRBJ2-7; TRBD1 aligns across 8 bases. The CDR3 runs to 12 residues. Per the germline V gene, CDR1 is DFQATT and CDR2 is SNEGSKA (reference sequence). The J segment lost 6 bases and the V segment lost 1 base, leaving 2 bases of the junction unmatched. The CDR3 DNA reads TGCAGTGCTAGAGGCGGACAGGGCGAGCAGTACTTC. It specifies CSARGGQGEQYF.

Only a few counts were recorded for this clonotype. The V gene is TRBV12-3 or TRBV12-4, the J gene TRBJ2-2, with a possible D match to TRBD1 (6 bases). There are 14 residues in the CDR3. V lost 8 bases and J lost 5, with 15 bases in between. The chain's CDR3 is CASQRVQGTGELFF. The CDR3 DNA is TGTGCCAGCCAGAGGGTCCAGGGGACCGGGGAGCTGTTTTTT.

This sequence joins TRBV14 and TRBJ1-1, with 8 bases aligning to TRBD1. CDR1 is SGHDN, CDR2 FVKESK, per germline. This CDR3 is built from 13 residues. The V and J ends lost 4 bases and 8 bases, in that order; junction bases with no gene match: 6. CDR3 amino acids: CASSLRRDREAFF. The CDR3 bases are TGTGCCAGCAGCCTAAGGAGGGACAGGGAAGCTTTCTTT.

The DNA for the CDR3 is TGCAGCGTGAAACGGGACTTAGACACCGGGGAGCTGTTTTTT. Amino acid sequence: CSVKRDLDTGELFF. This chain connects TRBV29-1 to TRBJ2-2, with D possibly matching TRBD2 (6 bases). Trimming left V 6 bases short and J 3 bases short, with 14 bases between. The CDR3 has 14 residues. Looked up from germline, CDR1 is SQVTM and CDR2 is ANQGSEA.

This clonotype was found a few times. In DNA form, the CDR3 reads TGCAGTGCTGCGGGATTTGGGGGTCGGTATGGCTACACCTTC. Translation: CSAAGFGGRYGYTF. The chain uses TRBV20-1 and TRBJ1-2, with a possible D match to TRBD1 (5 bases). This CDR3 is 14 amino acids long. Trimming removed 5 bases at V and 5 bases at J, with 18 bases between. The germline V gene has CDR1 DFQATT and CDR2 SNEGSKA (reference sequence).

To note about this clonotype: One end of the junction fails to match germline, which may point to a read error. This chain uses TRBV7-7 with TRBJ2-2, with D possibly TRBD1 on 5 matching bases. The germline CDR1 and CDR2 sequences are SSHAT and FNYEAQ (reference sequence). CDR3 length: 14 amino acids. The CDR3 spells CASRINRRTGELFF. CDR3 sequence (DNA): TGTGCTAGCAGAATTAACAGGAGAACCGGGGAGCTGTTTTTT.

This clonotype was detected only a few times. This chain links TRBV20-1 with TRBJ1-5; D uncertain. This CDR3 comprises 15 residues. Trimming stripped 3 bases from V and 0 bases from J, with 12 bases between. From germline, CDR1 is DFQATT and CDR2 SNEGSKA (reference sequence). This chain's CDR3 is CSASLEPYSNQPQHF. In DNA, the CDR3 is TGCAGTGCTAGTTTGGAGCCCTATAGCAATCAGCCCCAGCATTTT.

This clonotype was seen a handful of times. V gene TRBV7-9 combines with J gene TRBJ1-2; TRBD1 agrees at 7 bases. This CDR3 region has 16 residues. Unmatched junction bases numbered 8, after V lost 2 bases and J lost 2 bases. CDR1 and CDR2 (germline): SEHNR, FQNEAQ (reference sequence). The CDR3 is CASSLTGTENNYGYTF. As DNA, the CDR3 is TGTGCCAGCAGCTTAACCGGGACAGAGAACAACTATGGCTACACCTTC.

This clonotype was counted only a few times. This chain uses TRBV20-1 with TRBJ2-3; D not resolved. V dropped 7 bases and J dropped 3 bases, with 8 bases sitting between them. Germline V CDR1 and CDR2: DFQATT, SNEGSKA (reference sequence). This CDR3 contains 11 residues. This chain's CDR3 is CSGQRTDTQYF. The CDR3 DNA is TGCAGTGGGCAAAGGACAGATACGCAGTATTTT.

V usage is TRBV20-1 and J usage is TRBJ2-7; no clear D gene. Per germline, CDR1 DFQATT and CDR2 SNEGSKA (reference sequence). The CDR3 is 15 amino acids. V gave up 4 bases and J gave up 1 base, with 17 bases separating them. The CDR3 is CSAIRRRRNSYEQYF. CDR3 nucleotides: TGCAGTGCTATCCGGAGACGGCGGAATTCCTACGAGCAGTACTTC.

This clonotype was counted a few times. This sequence joins TRBV3-1 and TRBJ1-4; TRBD1 aligns across 8 bases. Germline CDR1 is LGHDT and CDR2 is YNNKEL (reference sequence). The CDR3 spans 14 residues. V lost 6 bases to trimming and J lost 8 bases; unmatched junction nucleotides: 8. CDR3 sequence: CASSRQGTTEKLFF. CDR3 in DNA: TGTGCCAGCAGTCGACAGGGGACGACGGAAAAACTGTTTTTT.

This clonotype showed up just a few times. This chain connects TRBV6-5 to TRBJ2-1; D not certain. The CDR3 extends over 16 amino acids. Germline CDR1 MNHEY, CDR2 SVGAGI. V lost 0 bases and J lost 0, with 9 bases in between. The CDR3 sequence: CASSYSGEVSYNEQFF. As DNA, the CDR3 is TGTGCCAGCAGTTACTCTGGAGAAGTCTCCTACAATGAGCAGTTCTTC.

This clonotype was detected a few times. The V and J genes are TRBV20-1 and TRBJ2-1, with 11 bases fitting TRBD2. The germline CDR1 and CDR2 sequences are DFQATT and SNEGSKA (reference sequence). V shed 3 bases and J 2 bases; nucleotides not matched to a gene: 3. This CDR3 is built from 15 residues. The CDR3 here is CSARLAGGTYNEQFF. The CDR3 nucleotides read TGCAGTGCTAGGCTAGCGGGGGGCACCTACAATGAGCAGTTCTTC.

This clonotype has ten or more counts. The V and J genes are TRBV5-1 and TRBJ1-6; TRBD1 matches 10 bases. The CDR3 sequence is 15 residues long. The germline V gene has CDR1 SGHRS and CDR2 YFSETQ. Trimming took 2 bases from V and 8 from J; bases not matched to a gene: 4. The CDR3 nucleotides read TGCGCCAGCAGCTTCGGACAGGGGGAATATTCACCCCTCCACTTT. As protein: CASSFGQGEYSPLHF.